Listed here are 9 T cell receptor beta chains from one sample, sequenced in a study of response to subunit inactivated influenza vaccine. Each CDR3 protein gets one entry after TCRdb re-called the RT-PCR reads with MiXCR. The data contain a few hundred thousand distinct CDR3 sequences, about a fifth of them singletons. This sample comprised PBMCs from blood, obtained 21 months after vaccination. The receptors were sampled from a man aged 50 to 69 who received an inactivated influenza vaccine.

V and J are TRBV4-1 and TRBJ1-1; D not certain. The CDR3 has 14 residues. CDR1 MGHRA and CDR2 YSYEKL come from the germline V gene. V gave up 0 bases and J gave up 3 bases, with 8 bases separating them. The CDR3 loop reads CASSQEGTHTEAFF. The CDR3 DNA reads TGCGCCAGCAGCCAAGAAGGCACCCACACTGAAGCTTTCTTT.

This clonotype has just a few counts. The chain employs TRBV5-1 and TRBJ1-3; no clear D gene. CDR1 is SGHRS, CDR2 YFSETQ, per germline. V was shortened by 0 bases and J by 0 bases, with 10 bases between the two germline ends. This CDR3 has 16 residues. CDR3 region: CASSLGSGLSGNTIYF. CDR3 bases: TGCGCCAGCAGCTTGGGGTCCGGCCTCTCTGGAAACACCATATATTTT. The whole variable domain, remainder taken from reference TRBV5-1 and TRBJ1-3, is KAGVTQTPRYLIKTRGQQVTLSCSPISGHRSVSWYQQTPGQGLQFLFEYFSETQRNKGNFPGRFSGRQFSNSRSEMNVSTLELGDSALYLCASSLGSGLSGNTIYFGEGSWLTVV.

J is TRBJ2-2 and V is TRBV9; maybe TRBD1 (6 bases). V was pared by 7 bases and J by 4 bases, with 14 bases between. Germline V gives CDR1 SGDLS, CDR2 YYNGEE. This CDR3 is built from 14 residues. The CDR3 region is CASAQGLATGELFF. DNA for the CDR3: TGTGCCAGCGCCCAGGGGCTAGCCACCGGGGAGCTGTTTTTT.

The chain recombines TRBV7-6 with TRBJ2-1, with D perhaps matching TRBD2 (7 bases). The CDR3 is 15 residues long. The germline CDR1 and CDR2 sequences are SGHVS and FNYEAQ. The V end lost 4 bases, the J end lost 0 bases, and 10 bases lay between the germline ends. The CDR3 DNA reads TGTGCCAGCAGCTGGGAGGGGGACTCCTACAATGAGCAGTTCTTC. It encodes CASSWEGDSYNEQFF.

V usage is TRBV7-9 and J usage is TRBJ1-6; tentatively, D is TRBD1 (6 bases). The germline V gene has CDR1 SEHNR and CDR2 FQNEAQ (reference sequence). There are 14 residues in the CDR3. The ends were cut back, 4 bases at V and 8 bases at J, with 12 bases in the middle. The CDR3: CASSSGQLYSPLHF. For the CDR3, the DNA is TGTGCCAGCAGCTCAGGACAGCTATATTCACCCCTCCACTTT.

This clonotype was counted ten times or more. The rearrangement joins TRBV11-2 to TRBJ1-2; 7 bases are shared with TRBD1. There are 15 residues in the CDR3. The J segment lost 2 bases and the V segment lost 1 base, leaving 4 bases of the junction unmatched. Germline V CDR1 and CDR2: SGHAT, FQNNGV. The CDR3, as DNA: TGTGCCAGCAGCTTAGCCCTACAGGGGAACTATGGCTACACCTTC. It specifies CASSLALQGNYGYTF.

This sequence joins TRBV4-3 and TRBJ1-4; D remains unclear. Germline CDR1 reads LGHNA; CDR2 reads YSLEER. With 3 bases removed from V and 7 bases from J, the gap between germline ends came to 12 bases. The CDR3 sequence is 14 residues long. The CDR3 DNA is TGCGCCAGCAGCCAGAGCCCAGCACTTGAAAAACTGTTTTTT. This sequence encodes CASSQSPALEKLFF.

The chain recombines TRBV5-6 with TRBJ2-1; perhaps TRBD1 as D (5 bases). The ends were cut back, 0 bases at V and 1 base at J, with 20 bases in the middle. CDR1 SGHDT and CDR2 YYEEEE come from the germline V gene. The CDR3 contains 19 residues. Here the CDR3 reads CASSLVGPRQRISYNEQFF. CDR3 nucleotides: TGTGCCAGCAGCTTGGTAGGCCCCCGACAGAGAATTTCCTACAATGAGCAGTTCTTC.

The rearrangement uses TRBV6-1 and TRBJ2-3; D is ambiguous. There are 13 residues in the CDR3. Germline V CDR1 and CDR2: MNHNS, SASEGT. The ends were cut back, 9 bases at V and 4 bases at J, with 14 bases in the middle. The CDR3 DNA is TGTGCCAGTGCTGTGGTAGAAGCAGATACGCAGTATTTT. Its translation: CASAVVEADTQYF.